One and the same sample provided the 5 T cell receptor beta chains below, sequenced in a study of blood T cell repertoires in COVID-19. Using immunoSEQ multiplex PCR, the repertoire was profiled, and TCRdb retains in-frame clones only, with some absent. The data show 25,000 to 35,000 clones, 75% to 90% seen once. The sample taken for sequencing was peripheral blood. Receptors originate from a man older than 75 with acute or convalescent COVID-19.

The chain uses TRBV19 and TRBJ1-6, with 7 positions matching TRBD1. Trimming removed 7 bases from V and 6 bases from J; junction bases left unmatched: 6. Germline assignment: CDR1 LNHDA and CDR2 SQIVND (reference sequence). The CDR3 is 14 residues long. The CDR3 region is CASTPGQPNSPLHF. CDR3 DNA sequence: TGTGCCAGTACCCCGGGACAGCCTAATTCACCCCTCCACTTT.

The rearrangement links TRBV11-3 to TRBJ2-2, with TRBD2 matching over 12 bases. Germline lookup yields CDR1 SGHNT and CDR2 YENEEA. J lost 5 bases, V lost 5 bases, and 9 bases had no gene match. The CDR3 loop spans 17 amino acids. DNA of the CDR3: TGTGCCAGCAGCCAGCTAGCGGGGGGGGCGAGGACCGGGGAGCTGTTTTTT. Protein sequence: CASSQLAGGARTGELFF.

The chain couples TRBV28 to TRBJ1-5; D remains unclear. With 10 bases removed from V and 3 bases from J, the gap between germline ends came to 13 bases. The CDR3 sequence is 13 residues long. Germline CDR1 reads MDHEN; CDR2 reads SYDVKM. The CDR3 sequence is CATKRALNQPQHF. In DNA, the CDR3 is TGTGCCACCAAGAGGGCTCTCAATCAGCCCCAGCATTTT.

V and J are TRBV11-3 and TRBJ2-1; 8 bases map to TRBD2. The CDR3 covers 16 residues. The trim removed 4 bases at V and 8 bases at J, leaving 13 bases unmatched. The V gene's germline CDR1 is SGHNT and CDR2 YENEEA. Here the CDR3 DNA reads TGTGCCAGCAGCTCAATTAGCGGGGTGGGAGGGGATGAGCAGTTCTTC. This encodes CASSSISGVGGDEQFF.

The V gene is TRBV19, the J gene TRBJ1-3, with D possibly matching TRBD1 (6 bases). In germline, CDR1 is LNHDA, CDR2 SQIVND (reference sequence). CDR3 length: 17 amino acids. Trimming stripped 8 bases from V and 5 bases from J, with 25 bases between. Here the CDR3 reads CASPEKGHFNRRNTIYF. CDR3 nucleotide sequence: TGTGCCAGTCCCGAGAAGGGACATTTCAATAGACGAAACACCATATATTTT.